This entry lists 12 T cell receptor beta chains sequenced from one sample in a study of T cell responses to AZD1222 COVID-19 vaccine (dated by TCRdb to about 2021). Receptors were amplified or captured by the immunoSEQ multiplex PCR assay. TCRdb took this table from immuneACCESS and kept in-frame rearrangements with V and J called. Such tables lack part of the clones; where checked against another copy, unresolved V genes explain under half of the gap, and the rest is unexplained. The sample table holds some 110,000 clones, of which around 89% were seen once. The top ten clonotypes cover 3.5% of the sample. The meaning of the sample's time point label: about 28 days (+/-7) after the second vaccine dose. This sample comprised peripheral blood, obtained 28 days after the second AZD1222 dose. The receptors here all came from an adult who received the AZD1222 COVID-19 vaccine.

The gene calls are TRBV23-1 and TRBJ1-2; possibly TRBD1 for D (6 bases). TRBV23-1 is placed among ORFs of uncertain function. The CDR3 covers 15 residues. The V end lost 6 bases, the J end lost 6 bases, and 20 bases lay between the germline ends. The CDR3 protein is CASRRSGTPRNGYTF. In DNA, the CDR3 is TGCGCCAGCAGGCGATCCGGGACACCGAGGAATGGCTACACCTTC.

This clone was counted once. This chain connects TRBV13 to TRBJ2-5; D uncertain. This CDR3 has 12 amino acids. Trimming pared 5 bases from V and 5 bases from J, leaving 9 bases between. Germline values: CDR1 PRHDT, CDR2 FYEKMQ (reference sequence). In DNA, the CDR3 is TGTGCCAGCAGCCCCCCGGAGGAGACCCAGTACTTC. Encoded protein: CASSPPEETQYF.

The chain carries TRBV18 and TRBJ2-7, with 7 nucleotides matching TRBD1. CDR1 and CDR2 (germline): KGHSH, LQKENI. The CDR3 runs to 17 residues. J lost 1 base, V lost 3 bases, and 12 bases had no gene match. The CDR3 DNA sequence: TGTGCCAGCTCACCGGGGCCCACCGGGACAGTTTCCTACGAGCAGTACTTC. Amino acids: CASSPGPTGTVSYEQYF. The full variable domain, in which reference TRBV18 and TRBJ2-7 provide the parts outside the CDR3, is NAGVMQNPRHLVRRRGQEARLRCSPMKGHSHVYWYRQLPEEGLKFMVYLQKENIIDESGMPKERFSAEFPKEGPSILRIQQVVRGDSAAYFCASSPGPTGTVSYEQYFGPGTRLTVT.

The chain employs TRBV5-1 and TRBJ1-2; D gene unclear. Trimming removed 0 bases from V and 8 bases from J, with 14 bases in between. This CDR3 has 14 amino acids. Germline V gene lookup returns CDR1 SGHRS and CDR2 YFSETQ. Here the CDR3 DNA reads TGCGCCAGCAGCTTGGGACGGATCGAGTGGGGCTACACCTTC. Translated, it gives CASSLGRIEWGYTF.

The rearrangement uses TRBV4-3 and TRBJ2-5, with 12 bases matching TRBD2. The CDR3 contains 17 residues. CDR1 and CDR2 (germline): LGHNA, YSLEER. The V gene end was trimmed by 4 bases and the J gene end by 5 bases; junction bases not matched to a gene: 11. CDR3 nucleotide sequence: TGCGCCAGCAGCCTCTATCTAGCGGGAGGGATCGCGGAGACCCAGTACTTC. As protein: CASSLYLAGGIAETQYF.

CDR3 in DNA: TGTGCCAGCAGCTTACGGGCCGGAAGCCGGGACACTGAAGCTTTCTTT. This translates into CASSLRAGSRDTEAFF. The chain has TRBV11-3 and TRBJ1-1; D is ambiguous. The CDR3 totals 16 residues. CDR1 is SGHNT and CDR2 is YENEEA in the germline V gene. The V gene lost 2 bases and the J gene lost 3 bases, with 16 bases spanning the gap. The whole variable domain, remainder taken from reference TRBV11-3 and TRBJ1-1, is EAGVVQSPRYKIIEKKQPVAFWCNPISGHNTLYWYLQNLGQGPELLIRYENEEAVDDSQLPKDRFSAERLKGVDSTLKIQPAELGDSAVYLCASSLRAGSRDTEAFFGQGTRLTVV.

The rearrangement uses TRBV19 and TRBJ1-1; 11 bases fit TRBD1. CDR3 size: 14 residues. The germline CDR1 and CDR2 sequences are LNHDA and SQIVND (reference sequence). The V gene end was trimmed by 6 bases and the J gene end by 3 bases; junction bases not matched to a gene: 3. CDR3 sequence reads: CASSGQGADTEAFF. The CDR3 nucleotides are TGTGCCAGTAGCGGACAGGGGGCAGACACTGAAGCTTTCTTT.

This clone was counted once. The chain links TRBV6-5 to TRBJ2-7, with 9 bases lining up with TRBD1. Trimming removed 6 bases from V and 1 base from J; junction bases left unmatched: 7. The CDR3 spans 15 residues. Germline values: CDR1 MNHEY, CDR2 SVGAGI. The CDR3 reads CASRATGGSSYEQYF. DNA for the CDR3: TGTGCCAGCAGAGCTACAGGGGGCTCGTCCTACGAGCAGTACTTC.

The chain recombines TRBV6-2 or TRBV6-3 with TRBJ2-2, with D hard to call. This CDR3 contains 18 residues. Germline lookup yields CDR1 MNHEY and CDR2 SVGEGT. The V gene lost 4 bases and the J gene lost 0 bases, with 18 bases spanning the gap. CDR3 loop: CASSSSTRKITNTGELFF. Here the CDR3 DNA reads TGTGCCAGCAGTTCATCGACCAGGAAGATAACGAACACCGGGGAGCTGTTTTTT.

This rearrangement joins TRBV3-1 (or the pseudogene TRBV3-2) to TRBJ2-3, with D maybe TRBD1 (6 bases). V was shortened by 3 bases and J by 5 bases, with 21 bases between the two germline ends. CDR1 is LGHDT and CDR2 is YNNKEL in the germline V gene (reference sequence). The length of the CDR3 is 17 residues. The CDR3 DNA sequence: TGTGCCAGCAGCCAGGTGGGCCAGGGGTATTTAATAGATACGCAGTATTTT. It translates to CASSQVGQGYLIDTQYF.

The rearrangement joins TRBV11-2 to TRBJ1-5; D is possibly TRBD1 (5 bases). Germline loops: CDR1 SGHAT, CDR2 FQNNGV. The length of the CDR3 is 14 residues. Deletions cut 1 base from V and 7 bases from J, with 11 bases between. The CDR3 loop is CASSLVRASQPQHF. The CDR3 nucleotides read TGTGCCAGCAGCTTAGTCAGGGCGTCCCAGCCCCAGCATTTT. The variable domain in full, with the rest retrieved from reference TRBV11-2 and TRBJ1-5, is EAGVAQSPRYKIIEKRQSVAFWCNPISGHATLYWYQQILGQGPKLLIQFQNNGVVDDSQLPKDRFSAERLKGVDSTLKIQPAKLEDSAVYLCASSLVRASQPQHFGDGTRLSIL.

The chain recombines TRBV19 with TRBJ1-5; D is unresolved. The V gene's germline CDR1 is LNHDA and CDR2 SQIVND (reference sequence). CDR3 length: 13 residues. V was shortened by 4 bases and J by 5 bases, with 9 bases between the two germline ends. The CDR3 region has the DNA TGTGCCAGTAGTAATACTCGATATCAGCCCCAGCATTTT. It translates to CASSNTRYQPQHF.